This entry lists 20 T cell receptor beta chains sequenced from one sample in a study of siplizumab effects on memory and regulatory T cells. TCRdb keeps only in-frame clones here, not all; method: immunoSEQ multiplex PCR. The sample records nearly 85,000 clones, roughly 94% being singletons. The sequencing input was CD8+ T cells sorted from blood. Receptor source: a human donor in good health.

The genes are TRBV19 and TRBJ2-1; 7 nucleotides agree with TRBD2. V was pared by 6 bases and J by 7 bases, with 9 bases of the junction left unmatched. The CDR3 is made up of 14 amino acids. Looked up from germline, CDR1 is LNHDA and CDR2 is SQIVND (reference sequence). The CDR3 DNA sequence: TGTGCCAGTAGCTCTGGGGGGGTTGGTAATGAGCAGTTCTTC. Its protein product is CASSSGGVGNEQFF.

The V and J genes are TRBV7-9 and TRBJ2-1; D ambiguous. The V end lost 5 bases, the J end lost 7 bases, and 9 bases lay between the germline ends. CDR3 length equals 12 residues. Germline V lookup: CDR1 SEHNR, CDR2 FQNEAQ (reference sequence). Here the CDR3 reads CASSRATNEQFF. The CDR3 bases are TGTGCCAGCAGCCGAGCGACTAATGAGCAGTTCTTC.

J is TRBJ2-2 and V is TRBV11-2, with D unresolved. The CDR3 runs to 14 residues. Germline CDR1 SGHAT, CDR2 FQNNGV. Deletions cut 1 base from V and 6 bases from J, with 9 bases between. The CDR3 DNA follows: TGTGCCAGCAGCTTAGCCTACAAAGCCGGGGAGCTGTTTTTT. It is translated as CASSLAYKAGELFF.

V and J are TRBV6-5 and TRBJ2-7; D is possibly TRBD2 (5 bases). There are 11 residues in the CDR3. CDR1 is MNHEY and CDR2 is SVGAGI in the germline V gene. The ends were cut back, 10 bases at V and 5 bases at J, with 12 bases in the middle. CDR3 sequence: CATRVGDEQYF. The DNA for the CDR3 is TGTGCCACCCGAGTCGGGGACGAGCAGTACTTC.

The rearrangement joins TRBV6-5 to TRBJ1-1; 10 positions match TRBD1. CDR1 is MNHEY, CDR2 SVGAGI, per germline. J lost 0 bases, V lost 5 bases, and 3 bases had no gene match. CDR3 size: 15 residues. In DNA form, the CDR3 reads TGTGCCAGCAGTGCGGGACAGGGGATGAACACTGAAGCTTTCTTT. It codes for CASSAGQGMNTEAFF.

This sequence joins TRBV9 and TRBJ1-1; D unresolved. The CDR3 sequence is 14 residues long. CDR1 is SGDLS, CDR2 YYNGEE, per germline. Trimming stripped 0 bases from V and 4 bases from J, with 10 bases between. CDR3 protein: CASSVDPGSTEAFF. In DNA form, the CDR3 reads TGTGCCAGCAGCGTAGATCCGGGGAGCACTGAAGCTTTCTTT. Together with reference TRBV9 and TRBJ1-1, the CDR3 gives the full variable domain: DSGVTQTPKHLITATGQRVTLRCSPRSGDLSVYWYQQSLDQGLQFLIQYYNGEERAKGNILERFSAQQFPDLHSELNLSSLELGDSALYFCASSVDPGSTEAFFGQGTRLTVV.

This rearrangement joins TRBV2 to TRBJ2-7, with D perhaps matching TRBD2 (6 bases). Trimming cost V 1 base and J 6 bases, with 13 bases left between them. This CDR3 region has 14 residues. CDR1 is SNHLY, CDR2 FYNNEI, per germline. CDR3 residues: CASSEDGDSSEQYF. Written as DNA, the CDR3 is TGTGCCAGCAGTGAAGATGGGGACTCGAGCGAGCAGTACTTC.

The chain carries TRBV15 and TRBJ2-7, with 8 bases lining up with TRBD2. The length of the CDR3 is 16 residues. The germline V gene encodes CDR1 LNHNV and CDR2 YYDKDF (reference sequence). Germline trimming cut 2 bases from V and 5 bases from J; bases unmatched to any gene: 11. DNA for the CDR3: TGTGCCACCAGCAGACTAGGACTAGCCGAAGAGAACGAGCAGTACTTC. Its translation is CATSRLGLAEENEQYF.

This clone was detected once. The chain carries TRBV11-2 and TRBJ1-3; D is perhaps TRBD1 (6 bases). Germline assignment: CDR1 SGHAT and CDR2 FQNNGV. Trimming shortened V by 5 bases and J by 2 bases, and 13 bases separated the two germline ends. The CDR3 covers 15 residues. The CDR3: CASSTWTEAGNTIYF. The DNA for the CDR3 is TGTGCCAGCAGCACTTGGACAGAAGCTGGAAACACCATATATTTT.

The chain has TRBV9 and TRBJ2-2; TRBD2 matches 12 bases. The junction had 10 bases not matched to a gene; V was cut back by 2 bases and J by 8 bases. This CDR3 spans 17 amino acids. CDR1 SGDLS and CDR2 YYNGEE come from the germline V gene. DNA for the CDR3: TGTGCCAGCAGCGTCCCTAGACTAGCGGGAGATGAGGGGGAGCTGTTTTTT. This encodes CASSVPRLAGDEGELFF.

The chain links TRBV9 to TRBJ1-2, with 8 bases matching TRBD1. The ends lost 0 bases at V and 7 bases at J; junction bases unmatched: 5. This CDR3 spans 14 amino acids. Looked up from germline, CDR1 is SGDLS and CDR2 is YYNGEE. CDR3 nucleotides: TGTGCCAGCAGCGTAGGAGGACAGGGAGTTGGCTACACCTTC. Its translation is CASSVGGQGVGYTF.

The chain carries TRBV7-9 and TRBJ2-1; no clear D. Germline assignment: CDR1 SEHNR and CDR2 FQNEAQ (reference sequence). This CDR3 contains 11 residues. V was cut by 3 bases and J by 16 bases, with 13 bases left in between. The CDR3 DNA reads TGTGCCAGCAGCTTCGCACCGGATGAATTCTTC. Protein: CASSFAPDEFF.

The V call is TRBV19, the J call TRBJ2-2, with TRBD1 as a possible D gene (6 bases). V lost 3 bases and J 7 bases, leaving 12 bases between the germline ends. Germline V gives CDR1 LNHDA, CDR2 SQIVND (reference sequence). The CDR3 covers 14 residues. The CDR3 loop reads CASSISQGSGELFF. For the CDR3, the DNA is TGTGCCAGTAGTATCTCCCAGGGGAGCGGGGAGCTGTTTTTT.

The genes are TRBV27 and TRBJ1-2; the D is unclear. With 5 bases removed from V and 2 bases from J, the gap between germline ends came to 12 bases. The germline V gene encodes CDR1 MNHEY and CDR2 SMNVEV (reference sequence). The CDR3 has 14 amino acids. CDR3: CASSGLDGNYGYTF. Written as DNA, the CDR3 is TGTGCCAGCAGTGGACTGGACGGAAACTATGGCTACACCTTC.

The J gene is TRBJ2-6, the V gene TRBV28, with D maybe TRBD1 (5 bases). With 7 bases removed from V and 0 bases from J, the gap between germline ends came to 13 bases. Germline V CDR1 and CDR2: MDHEN, SYDVKM. CDR3 length: 16 amino acids. CDR3 residues: CASTQGDSSGANVLTF. The CDR3 DNA sequence: TGTGCCAGCACCCAAGGTGACAGCTCTGGGGCCAACGTCCTGACTTTC.

CDR3 DNA sequence: TGTGCCAGCAGCTTAGTACCCAGCGCATCCTACAATGAGCAGTTCTTC. Translated: CASSLVPSASYNEQFF. This rearrangement joins TRBV7-9 to TRBJ2-1; D unclear. V lost 1 base and J lost 1, with 11 bases in between. Germline V lookup: CDR1 SEHNR, CDR2 FQNEAQ (reference sequence). The CDR3 is 16 amino acids.

V usage is TRBV5-6 and J usage is TRBJ2-1, with D possibly being TRBD2 (6 bases). The germline V and J ends were trimmed by 4 bases and 3 bases, with 20 bases remaining between them. CDR1 SGHDT and CDR2 YYEEEE come from the germline V gene. The CDR3 has 17 amino acids. DNA for the CDR3: TGTGCCAGCAGCGCGCTTTGGGGCGGGAAGGGCTACAATGAGCAGTTCTTC. It is translated as CASSALWGGKGYNEQFF.

Only one count was recorded for this clone. V usage is TRBV7-8 and J usage is TRBJ2-7; 12 bases fit TRBD2. The germline V gene encodes CDR1 SGHVS and CDR2 FQNEAQ. The CDR3 spans 16 residues. V lost 5 bases, J lost 5 bases, and 10 bases stayed unmatched. The CDR3 loop reads CASSLGTSGYPHEQYF. CDR3 bases: TGTGCCAGCAGCCTGGGGACTAGCGGGTATCCCCACGAGCAGTACTTC. Supplemented by reference TRBV7-8 and TRBJ2-7, the full variable domain reads GAGVSQSPRYKVAKRGQDVALRCDPISGHVSLFWYQQALGQGPEFLTYFQNEAQLDKSGLPSDRFFAERPEGSVSTLKIQRTQQEDSAVYLCASSLGTSGYPHEQYFGPGTRLTVT.

This chain connects TRBV18 to TRBJ2-7; no clear D gene. Germline V lookup: CDR1 KGHSH, CDR2 LQKENI. The CDR3 extends over 16 amino acids. The ends were cut back, 4 bases at V and 0 bases at J, with 16 bases in the middle. For the CDR3, the DNA is TGTGCCAGCTCACAAGAGTCCGGGTCAACCTCCTACGAGCAGTACTTC. Residues: CASSQESGSTSYEQYF.

V usage is TRBV25-1 and J usage is TRBJ2-4; TRBD2 matches 10 bases. Germline V gives CDR1 MGHDK, CDR2 SYGVNS. With V trimmed by 0 bases and J by 5 bases, 7 bases remained unmatched. The CDR3 covers 17 residues. For the CDR3, the DNA is TGTGCCAGCAGTGAATATGGGAACGGACTAGCGGAAAACATTCAGTACTTC. Translated, it gives CASSEYGNGLAENIQYF.